This T cell receptor beta chain was identified in a study of shared clonotypes between healthy human individuals. CD45RO negativity and positive selection for CCR7 defined naive CD8 cells, a population that excluded terminally differentiated effector memory CD45RA+ cells. Nashville, Tennessee was home to all donors, who were Caucasian adults. Findings and limits, study-wide: What rarefaction showed was incomplete sorted-subset sequencing despite large depth. Naive subsets, compared against memory subsets, generally had larger estimated richness values.

Between the trimmed V and J ends, which lost 2 bases and 2 bases, there was a span of 7 bases. The CDR3 has 15 residues. Per germline, CDR1 MNHEY and CDR2 SMNVEV (reference sequence). Study processing details: Filtering differed because ImmunoSEQ produced junction-only sequences that carried no quality scores. Only in-frame clones appear in the TCRdb table, and some are missing; sequencing was by immunoSEQ multiplex PCR. That table gives V, J and clone size, and the DNA gave D and trimming. The data hold just over 2,000,000 clones, with over 85% observed a single time. For this clone: The antigen is undetermined. This sample also contains other DNA sequences that code for the same CDR3.

The clonotype was recovered from a man aged 18-30 years in good health. The sequenced sample consisted of naive CD8+ T cells sorted from blood. This sequence joins TRBV27 and TRBJ2-6; D unclear. CDR3 sequence reads: CASSLAGPGANVLTF. The CDR3 region has the DNA TGTGCCAGCAGTTTAGCAGGTCCTGGGGCCAACGTCCTGACTTTC.